The following is a TCR beta chain sequence with its context. Antigen unknown. The source material, RNA transcripts, was used to amplify TCR beta CDR3 regions. RT-PCR in the first round (using the HTBI primer set) targeted the TCR CDR3. TCRdb re-called the multiplex PCR reads through MiXCR, storing one row per CDR3 protein. This sample has under 600,000 distinct CDR3 sequences; approximately 16% occur once, and the top ten carry around 3.5%. The germline V gene encodes CDR1 DFQATT and CDR2 SNEGSKA (reference sequence). Trimming removed 1 base from V and 0 bases from J, with 9 bases in between. This CDR3 has 14 amino acids. The sample belongs to a study of T cells in Graves' hyperthyroidism and ophthalmopathy. Study-level findings and limits: Most thyroid clonotypes with frequency above 0.001 were detected in blood.

Sequences were obtained from blood. The rearrangement uses TRBV20-1 and TRBJ1-1, with D unclear. This clonotype was sampled from a woman aged 40 to 55 with Graves' ophthalmopathy. For the CDR3, the DNA is TGCAGTGCTAGAGGGGAAGGAATGAACACTGAAGCTTTCTTT. The encoded protein is CSARGEGMNTEAFF.